This TCR beta chain was recovered during a study of lymphopenia after photon versus proton radiotherapy. General study points: Under photons, naive T cells and diversity fell while effector/memory populations rose. Post-nadir diversity loss with photons came from oligoclonal expansion, particularly CD8+ Temra cells. Post-nadir TCR diversity decline inversely tracked overall survival among those who died. Survival link was tested only in deceased patients; proton benefit remains a possibility.

Germline CDR1 is MGHDK and CDR2 is SYGVNS. Between the trimmed V and J ends, which lost 5 bases and 8 bases, there was a span of 13 bases. There are 13 residues in the CDR3. This table comes from immunoSEQ multiplex PCR, and its TCRdb copy is limited to in-frame clones, with some not included. The sample has fewer than 45,000 clones; around 84% are singletons. Comments on this clone: Its antigen is currently unknown.

Sequencing used peripheral blood, obtained from a patient treated with proton-based radiotherapy. The chain employs TRBV25-1 and TRBJ1-5; D is undetermined. The TCR comes from a woman in her seventies with pancreatic cancer. Some clones in this sample may be carry-over from other donors' samples. This CDR3 is CASSWSTSEPQHF. CDR3 in DNA: TGTGCCAGCAGTTGGAGTACCTCGGAGCCCCAGCATTTT.